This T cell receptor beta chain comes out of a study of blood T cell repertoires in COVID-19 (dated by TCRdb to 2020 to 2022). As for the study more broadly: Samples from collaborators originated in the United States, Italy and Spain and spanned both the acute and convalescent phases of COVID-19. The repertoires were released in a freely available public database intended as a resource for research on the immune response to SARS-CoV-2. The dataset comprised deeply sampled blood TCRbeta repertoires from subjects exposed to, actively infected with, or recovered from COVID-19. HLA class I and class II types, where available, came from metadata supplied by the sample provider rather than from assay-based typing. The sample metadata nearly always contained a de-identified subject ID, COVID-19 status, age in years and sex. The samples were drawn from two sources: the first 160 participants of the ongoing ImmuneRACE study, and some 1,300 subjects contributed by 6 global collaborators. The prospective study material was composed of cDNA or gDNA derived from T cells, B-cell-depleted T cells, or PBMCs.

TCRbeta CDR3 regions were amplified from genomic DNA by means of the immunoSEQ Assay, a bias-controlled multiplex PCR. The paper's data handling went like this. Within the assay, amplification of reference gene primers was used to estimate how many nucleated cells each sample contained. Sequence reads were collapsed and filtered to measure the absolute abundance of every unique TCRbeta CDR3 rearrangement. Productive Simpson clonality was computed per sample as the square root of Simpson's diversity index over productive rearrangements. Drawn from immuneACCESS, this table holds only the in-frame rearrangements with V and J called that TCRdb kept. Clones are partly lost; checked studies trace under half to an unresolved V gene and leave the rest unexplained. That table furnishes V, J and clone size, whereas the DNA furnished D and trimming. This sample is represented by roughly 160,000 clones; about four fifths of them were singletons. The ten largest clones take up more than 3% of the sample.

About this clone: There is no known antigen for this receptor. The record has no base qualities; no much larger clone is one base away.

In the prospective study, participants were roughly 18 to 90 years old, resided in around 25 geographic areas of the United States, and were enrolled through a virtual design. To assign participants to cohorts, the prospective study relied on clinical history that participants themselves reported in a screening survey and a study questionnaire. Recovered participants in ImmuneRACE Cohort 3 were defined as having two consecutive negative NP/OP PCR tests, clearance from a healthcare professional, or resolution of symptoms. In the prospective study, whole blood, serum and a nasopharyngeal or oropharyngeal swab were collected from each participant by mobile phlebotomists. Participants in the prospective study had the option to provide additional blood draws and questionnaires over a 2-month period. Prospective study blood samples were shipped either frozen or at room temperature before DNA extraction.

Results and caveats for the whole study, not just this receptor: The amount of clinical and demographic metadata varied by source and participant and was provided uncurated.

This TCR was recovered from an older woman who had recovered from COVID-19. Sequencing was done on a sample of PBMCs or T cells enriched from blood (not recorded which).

The CDR3 reads CASSPRDRTQETQYF. The nucleotide sequence is given as TGTGCCAGCTCACCCCGGGACAGGACTCAAGAGACCCAGTACTTC. The chain joins TRBV18 to TRBJ2-5; 8 central bases correspond to TRBD1. The germline V gene specifies KGHSH as CDR1 and LQKENI as CDR2. Reading from cysteine to phenylalanine, the CDR3 counts 15 amino acids. Only the CDR3 region is kept as DNA, spanning 45 bases read in frame from base 1. V is pruned by 3 bases and J by 2 bases, leaving 5 bases of the junction without a gene match.